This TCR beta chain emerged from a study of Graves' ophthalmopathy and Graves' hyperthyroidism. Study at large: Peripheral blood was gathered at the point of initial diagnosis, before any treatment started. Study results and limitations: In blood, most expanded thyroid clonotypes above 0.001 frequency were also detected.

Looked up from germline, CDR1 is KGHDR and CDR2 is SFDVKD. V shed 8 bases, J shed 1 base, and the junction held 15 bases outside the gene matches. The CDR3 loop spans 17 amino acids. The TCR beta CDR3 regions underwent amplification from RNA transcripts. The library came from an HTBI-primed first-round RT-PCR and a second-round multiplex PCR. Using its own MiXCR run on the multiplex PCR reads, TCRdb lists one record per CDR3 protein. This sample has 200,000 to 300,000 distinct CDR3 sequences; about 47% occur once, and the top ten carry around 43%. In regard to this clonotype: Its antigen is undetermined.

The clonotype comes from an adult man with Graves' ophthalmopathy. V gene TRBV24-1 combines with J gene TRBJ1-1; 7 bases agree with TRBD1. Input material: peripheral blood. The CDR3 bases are TGTGCCACCAATTACTCCTCGACAGGGTTAGAGAACACTGAAGCTTTCTTT. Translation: CATNYSSTGLENTEAFF.